This T cell receptor (beta chain) was recorded in a study of CD8 T cells in Susac syndrome. V lost 1 base and J 7 bases, leaving 10 bases between the germline ends. CDR1 is LGHDT and CDR2 is YNNKEL in the germline V gene (reference sequence). CDR3 length equals 13 residues. An amount of RNA that ranged from roughly 0.45 to 1 ug was reverse transcribed with random hexamers. Using its own MiXCR run on the immunoSEQ multiplex PCR reads, TCRdb lists one record per CDR3 protein. The repertoire holds 110,000 to 150,000 distinct CDR3 sequences, with approximately 96% as singletons. The origin of this receptor is a human donor with Susac syndrome. The genes are TRBV3-1 and TRBJ1-2; unclear D gene. Input material: CD4+ T cells from PBMCs. The CDR3 reads CASSQGETGGYTF. Here the CDR3 DNA reads TGTGCCAGCAGCCAAGGAGAGACGGGTGGCTACACCTTC. Filled out from reference TRBV3-1 and TRBJ1-2, the complete variable domain reads DTAVSQTPKYLVTQMGNDKSIKCEQNLGHDTMYWYKQDSKKFLKIMFSYNNKELIINETVPNRFSPKSPDKAHLNLHINSLELGDSAVYFCASSQGETGGYTFGSGTRLTVV.